Listed below are T cell receptor beta chains from one sample, sequenced in a study of cytomegalovirus exposure and HLA in healthy donors. TCRdb's copy holds only in-frame clones and misses some; the assay was immunoSEQ multiplex PCR. This sample has some 200,000 clones, with roughly 70% found just once. Input material: PBMCs. These receptors originate from a man aged 35 to 55 in good health and CMV-seropositive. Both conserved end residues are part of each CDR3. Fields, in order: CDR3 protein, CDR3 DNA, D gene, clone size, J gene, V gene. A D gene is named only where the DNA matches it firmly. Not every row has a clone size; where given, it reads once, few, many or a size class.

CDR3 protein: CASSYSGGRDIQYF; CDR3 DNA: TGTGCCAGCAGTTACTCGGGGGGGCGAGACATTCAGTACTTC; D gene: NA; clone size: NA; J gene: TRBJ2-4; V gene: TRBV6-5
CDR3 protein: CASSQHRLAGTYEQYF; CDR3 DNA: TGCGCCAGCAGCCAACATCGACTAGCGGGTACCTACGAGCAGTACTTC; D gene: TRBD2; clone size: NA; J gene: TRBJ2-7; V gene: TRBV4-3
CDR3 protein: CASSVPLGYEQYF; CDR3 DNA: TGTGCCAGCAGTGTTCCCCTAGGCTACGAGCAGTACTTC; D gene: NA; clone size: NA; J gene: TRBJ2-7; V gene: TRBV2
CDR3 protein: CASSLSAGTGVQPQHF; CDR3 DNA: TGTGCCAGCAGTTTATCGGCTGGGACAGGGGTCCAGCCCCAGCATTTT; D gene: TRBD1; clone size: few; J gene: TRBJ1-5; V gene: TRBV27
CDR3 protein: CASSQDSYGSSYEQYF; CDR3 DNA: TGTGCCAGCAGCCAAGATTCATACGGGTCTTCCTACGAGCAGTACTTC; D gene: NA; clone size: few; J gene: TRBJ2-7; V gene: TRBV4-2
CDR3 protein: CASSSLAGDTGELFF; CDR3 DNA: TGTGCCAGCAGTTCTCTAGCGGGGGACACCGGGGAGCTGTTTTTT; D gene: TRBD2; clone size: NA; J gene: TRBJ2-2; V gene: TRBV6-5
CDR3 protein: CASSSTGTGGYTF; CDR3 DNA: TGTGCCAGCAGCTCCACCGGGACAGGTGGCTACACCTTC; D gene: TRBD1; clone size: many; J gene: TRBJ1-2; V gene: TRBV5-4
CDR3 protein: CASSLDPLQIGYTF; CDR3 DNA: TGTGCCAGCAGCTTAGATCCACTTCAAATTGGCTACACCTTC; D gene: NA; clone size: NA; J gene: TRBJ1-2; V gene: TRBV7-8
CDR3 protein: CASSLQGSTDEQYF; CDR3 DNA: TGTGCCAGCAGCCTCCAGGGTTCAACTGACGAGCAGTACTTC; D gene: NA; clone size: few; J gene: TRBJ2-7; V gene: TRBV27
CDR3 protein: CASSYANRGTEAFF; CDR3 DNA: TGTGCCAGCAGTTACGCGAACAGGGGCACTGAAGCTTTCTTT; D gene: TRBD1; clone size: NA; J gene: TRBJ1-1; V gene: TRBV6-6
CDR3 protein: CASSARTGGEQYF; CDR3 DNA: TGCGCCAGCAGTGCCCGGACAGGGGGCGAGCAGTACTTC; D gene: TRBD1; clone size: NA; J gene: TRBJ2-7; V gene: TRBV10-1
CDR3 protein: CASSLIAIALPVDYGYTF; CDR3 DNA: TGTGCCAGCAGCTTAATTGCCATAGCCCTCCCAGTGGACTATGGCTACACCTTC; D gene: NA; clone size: NA; J gene: TRBJ1-2; V gene: TRBV7-9
CDR3 protein: CASSLSQGNSPLHF; CDR3 DNA: TGCGCCAGCAGCTTGAGTCAGGGGAATTCACCCCTCCACTTT; D gene: NA; clone size: once; J gene: TRBJ1-6; V gene: TRBV5-1
CDR3 protein: CASSSSSGGWTGELFF; CDR3 DNA: TGTGCCAGCAGCAGTTCGAGCGGGGGTTGGACCGGGGAGCTGTTTTTT; D gene: TRBD2; clone size: few; J gene: TRBJ2-2; V gene: TRBV7-9
CDR3 protein: CASSYGTRKSDTQYF; CDR3 DNA: TGTGCCAGCAGTTACGGGACTCGCAAGTCGGATACGCAGTATTTT; D gene: NA; clone size: NA; J gene: TRBJ2-3; V gene: TRBV5-4
CDR3 protein: CASSFSGEQYF; CDR3 DNA: TGTGCCAGCAGCTTCTCAGGGGAGCAGTACTTC; D gene: NA; clone size: NA; J gene: TRBJ2-7; V gene: TRBV5-4